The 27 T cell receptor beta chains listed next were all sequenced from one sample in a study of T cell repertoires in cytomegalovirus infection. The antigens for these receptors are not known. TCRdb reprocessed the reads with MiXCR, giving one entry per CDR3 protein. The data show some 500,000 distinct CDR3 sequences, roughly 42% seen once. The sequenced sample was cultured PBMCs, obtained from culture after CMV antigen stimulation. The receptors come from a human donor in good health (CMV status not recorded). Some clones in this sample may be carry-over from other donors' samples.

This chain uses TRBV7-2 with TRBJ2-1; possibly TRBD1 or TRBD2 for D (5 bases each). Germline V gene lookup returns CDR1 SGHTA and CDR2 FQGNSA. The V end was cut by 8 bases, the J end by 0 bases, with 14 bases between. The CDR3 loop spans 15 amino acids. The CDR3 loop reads CASRPWGSSYNEQFF. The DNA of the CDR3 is TGTGCCAGCCGACCGTGGGGGAGCTCCTACAATGAGCAGTTCTTC.

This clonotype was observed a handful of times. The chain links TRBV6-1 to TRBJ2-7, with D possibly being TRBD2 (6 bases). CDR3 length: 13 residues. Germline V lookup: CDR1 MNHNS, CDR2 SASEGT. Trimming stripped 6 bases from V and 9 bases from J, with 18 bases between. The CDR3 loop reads CASSPGVGTGQYF. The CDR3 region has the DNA TGTGCCAGCAGCCCTGGGGTAGGGACTGGGCAGTACTTC.

In DNA, the CDR3 is TGTGCCAGTAGTATAGAGGTCGGCTACACCTTC. Translating it yields CASSIEVGYTF. This chain uses TRBV19 with TRBJ1-2; D gene ambiguous. Germline CDR1 and CDR2: LNHDA and SQIVND (reference sequence). V lost 0 bases and J 8 bases, leaving 4 bases between the germline ends. The CDR3 is made up of 11 amino acids.

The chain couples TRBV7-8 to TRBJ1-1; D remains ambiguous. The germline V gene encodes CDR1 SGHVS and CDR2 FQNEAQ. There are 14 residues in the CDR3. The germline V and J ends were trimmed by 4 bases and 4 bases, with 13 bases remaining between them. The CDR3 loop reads CASSSTVRVTEAFF. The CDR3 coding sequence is TGTGCCAGCAGCTCTACAGTTAGGGTCACTGAAGCTTTCTTT.

CDR3 region: CASSEIPEWPQHF. CDR3 DNA: TGTGCCAGCAGTGAAATTCCTGAGTGGCCCCAGCATTTT. The chain combines TRBV6-1 with TRBJ1-5; D is unresolved. Trimming stripped 2 bases from V and 9 bases from J, with 11 bases between. This CDR3 is built from 13 residues. Germline loops: CDR1 MNHNS, CDR2 SASEGT.

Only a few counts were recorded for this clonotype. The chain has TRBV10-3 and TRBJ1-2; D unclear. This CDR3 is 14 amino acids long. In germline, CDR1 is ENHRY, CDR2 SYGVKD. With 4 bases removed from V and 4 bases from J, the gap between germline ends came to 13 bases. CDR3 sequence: CAISVVLQPYGYTF. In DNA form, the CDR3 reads TGTGCCATCAGTGTGGTGTTGCAGCCCTATGGCTACACCTTC.

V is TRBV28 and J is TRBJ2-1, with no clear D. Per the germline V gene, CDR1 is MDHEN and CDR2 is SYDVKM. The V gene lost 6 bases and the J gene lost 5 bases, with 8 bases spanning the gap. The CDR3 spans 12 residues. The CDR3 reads CASSLLNNEQFF. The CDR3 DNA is TGTGCCAGCAGCCTCCTTAACAATGAGCAGTTCTTC.

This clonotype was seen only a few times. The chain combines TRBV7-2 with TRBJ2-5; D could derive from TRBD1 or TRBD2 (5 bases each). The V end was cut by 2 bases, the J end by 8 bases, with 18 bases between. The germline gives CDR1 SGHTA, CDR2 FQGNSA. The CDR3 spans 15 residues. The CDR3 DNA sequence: TGTGCCAGCAGCTTATCCCGGGGCCCCGTCGGAACCCAGTACTTC. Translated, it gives CASSLSRGPVGTQYF.

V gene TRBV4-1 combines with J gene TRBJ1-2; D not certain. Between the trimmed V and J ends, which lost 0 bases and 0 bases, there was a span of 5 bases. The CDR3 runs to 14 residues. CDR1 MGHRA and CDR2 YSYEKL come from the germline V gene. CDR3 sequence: CASSQDPPNYGYTF. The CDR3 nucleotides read TGCGCCAGCAGCCAAGATCCGCCTAACTATGGCTACACCTTC.

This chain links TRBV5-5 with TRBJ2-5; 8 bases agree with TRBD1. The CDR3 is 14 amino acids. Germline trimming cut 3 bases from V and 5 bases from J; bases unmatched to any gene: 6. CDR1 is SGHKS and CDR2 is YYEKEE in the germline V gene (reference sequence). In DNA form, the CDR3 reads TGTGCCAGCAGCTCGATGACAGGGGTGGAGACCCAGTACTTC. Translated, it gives CASSSMTGVETQYF.

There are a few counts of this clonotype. This CDR3 is CASSYEATGVNEQFF. CDR3 DNA sequence: TGTGCCAGCAGTTACGAAGCGACAGGGGTCAATGAGCAGTTCTTC. The V gene is TRBV6-2 or TRBV6-3, the J gene TRBJ2-1; 8 bases line up with TRBD1. Germline lookup yields CDR1 MNHEY and CDR2 SVGEGT. The V gene end was trimmed by 2 bases and the J gene end by 6 bases; junction bases not matched to a gene: 6. CDR3 length equals 15 residues.

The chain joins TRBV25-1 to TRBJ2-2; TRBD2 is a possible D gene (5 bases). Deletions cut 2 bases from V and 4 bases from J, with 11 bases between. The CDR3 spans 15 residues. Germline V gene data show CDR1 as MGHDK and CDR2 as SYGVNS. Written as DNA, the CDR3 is TGTGCCAGCAGTGAAGTTTTCGGAGGCACCGGGGAGCTGTTTTTT. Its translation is CASSEVFGGTGELFF.

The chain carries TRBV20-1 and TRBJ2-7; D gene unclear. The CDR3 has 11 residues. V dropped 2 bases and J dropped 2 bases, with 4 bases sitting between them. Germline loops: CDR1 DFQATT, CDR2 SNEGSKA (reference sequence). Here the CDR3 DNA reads TGCAGTGCTAGATCCACCTACGAGCAGTACTTC. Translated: CSARSTYEQYF.

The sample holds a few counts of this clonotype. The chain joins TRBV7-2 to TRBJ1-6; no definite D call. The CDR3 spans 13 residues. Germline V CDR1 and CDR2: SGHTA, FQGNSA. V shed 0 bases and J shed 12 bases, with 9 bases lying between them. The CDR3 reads CASSLALAGPLHF. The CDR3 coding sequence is TGTGCCAGCAGCTTAGCGCTAGCGGGACCCCTCCACTTT.

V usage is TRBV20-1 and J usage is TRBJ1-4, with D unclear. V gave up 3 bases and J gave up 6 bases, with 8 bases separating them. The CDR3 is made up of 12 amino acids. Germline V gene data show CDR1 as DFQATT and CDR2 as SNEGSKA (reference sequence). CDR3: CSASWGHEKLFF. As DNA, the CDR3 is TGCAGTGCTAGTTGGGGTCATGAAAAACTGTTTTTT.

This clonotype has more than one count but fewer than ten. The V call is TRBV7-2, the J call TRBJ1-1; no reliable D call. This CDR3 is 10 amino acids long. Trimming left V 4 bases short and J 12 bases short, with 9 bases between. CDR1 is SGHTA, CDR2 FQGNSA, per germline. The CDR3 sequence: CASSSRVPFF. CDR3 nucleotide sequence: TGTGCCAGCAGCTCCCGGGTTCCTTTCTTT.

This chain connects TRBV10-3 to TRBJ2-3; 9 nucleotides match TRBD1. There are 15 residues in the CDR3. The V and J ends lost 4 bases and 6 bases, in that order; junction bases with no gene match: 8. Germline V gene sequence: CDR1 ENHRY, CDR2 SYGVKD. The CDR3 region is CAISAPGQGIDTQYF. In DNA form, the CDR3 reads TGTGCCATCAGTGCGCCGGGACAGGGTATCGATACGCAGTATTTT.

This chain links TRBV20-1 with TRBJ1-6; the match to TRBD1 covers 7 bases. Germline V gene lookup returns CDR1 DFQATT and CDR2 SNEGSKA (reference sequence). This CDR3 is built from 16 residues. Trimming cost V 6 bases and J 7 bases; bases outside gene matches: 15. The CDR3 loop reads CSAGRVAGQQNSPLHF. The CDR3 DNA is TGCAGTGCGGGGAGGGTCGCGGGACAGCAAAATTCACCCCTCCACTTT.

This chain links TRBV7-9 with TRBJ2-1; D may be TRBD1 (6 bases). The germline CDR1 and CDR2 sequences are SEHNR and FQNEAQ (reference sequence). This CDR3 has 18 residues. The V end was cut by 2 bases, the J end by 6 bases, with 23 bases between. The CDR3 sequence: CASSLTRDLQGRVNEQFF. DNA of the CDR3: TGTGCCAGCAGCTTAACCCGAGACTTACAGGGACGTGTCAATGAGCAGTTCTTC.

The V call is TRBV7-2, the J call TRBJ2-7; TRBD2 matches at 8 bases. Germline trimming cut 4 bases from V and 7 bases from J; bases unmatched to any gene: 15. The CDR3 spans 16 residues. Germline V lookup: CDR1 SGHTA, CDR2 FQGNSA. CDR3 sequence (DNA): TGTGCCAGCAGCTCTCCCGGGGGGGGAATCCCGTGGGAGCAGTACTTC. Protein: CASSSPGGGIPWEQYF.

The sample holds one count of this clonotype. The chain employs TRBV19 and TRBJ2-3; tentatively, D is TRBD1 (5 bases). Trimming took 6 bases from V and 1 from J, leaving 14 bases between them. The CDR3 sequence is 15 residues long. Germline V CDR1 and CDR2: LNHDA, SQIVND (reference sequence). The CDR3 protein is CASRTAGSGTDTQYF. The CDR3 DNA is TGTGCCAGTAGAACAGCAGGGTCGGGCACAGATACGCAGTATTTT.

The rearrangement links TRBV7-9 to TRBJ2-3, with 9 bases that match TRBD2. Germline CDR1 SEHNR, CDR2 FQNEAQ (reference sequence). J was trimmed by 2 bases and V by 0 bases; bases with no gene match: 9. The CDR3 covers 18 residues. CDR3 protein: CASSLAAGGRGTTDTQYF. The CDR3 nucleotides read TGTGCCAGCAGCTTAGCTGCGGGGGGGCGCGGGACCACAGATACGCAGTATTTT.

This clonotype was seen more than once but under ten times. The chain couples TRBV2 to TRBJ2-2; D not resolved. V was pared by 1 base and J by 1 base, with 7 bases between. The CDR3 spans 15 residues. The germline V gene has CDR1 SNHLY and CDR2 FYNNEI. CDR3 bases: TGTGCCAGCAGTGAAGTAAGCCAGAACACCGGGGAGCTGTTTTTT. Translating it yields CASSEVSQNTGELFF.

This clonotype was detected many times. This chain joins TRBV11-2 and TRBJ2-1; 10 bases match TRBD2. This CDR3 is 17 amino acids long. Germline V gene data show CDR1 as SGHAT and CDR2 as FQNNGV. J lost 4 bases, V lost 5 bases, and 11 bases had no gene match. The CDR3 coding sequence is TGTGCCAGCAGCGCCTCCAGGACTAGCGGACGATACAATGAGCAGTTCTTC. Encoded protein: CASSASRTSGRYNEQFF.

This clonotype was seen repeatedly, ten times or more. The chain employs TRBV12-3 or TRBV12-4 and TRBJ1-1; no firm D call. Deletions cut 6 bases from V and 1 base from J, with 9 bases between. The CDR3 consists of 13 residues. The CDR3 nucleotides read TGTGCCAGCAGCTTTGGAGAGAACACTGAAGCTTTCTTT. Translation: CASSFGENTEAFF.

DNA for the CDR3: TGTGCTAGTGGTTTGGTCCGGGACGGCGAGTTTTTCAGCAATCAGCCCCAGCATTTT. It encodes CASGLVRDGEFFSNQPQHF. V gene TRBV12-5 combines with J gene TRBJ1-5; possible D gene TRBD1, 5 bases. V dropped 0 bases and J dropped 1 base, with 19 bases sitting between them. The CDR3 sequence is 19 residues long. Germline loops: CDR1 LGHNT, CDR2 FRNRAP.

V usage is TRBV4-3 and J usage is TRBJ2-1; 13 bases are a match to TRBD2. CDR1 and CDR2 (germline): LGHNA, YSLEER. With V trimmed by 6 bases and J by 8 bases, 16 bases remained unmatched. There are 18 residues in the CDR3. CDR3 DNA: TGCGCCAGCAGTTCGAGGACTAGCGGGAGAAACTTTGCCTATGAGCAGTTCTTC. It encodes CASSSRTSGRNFAYEQFF.